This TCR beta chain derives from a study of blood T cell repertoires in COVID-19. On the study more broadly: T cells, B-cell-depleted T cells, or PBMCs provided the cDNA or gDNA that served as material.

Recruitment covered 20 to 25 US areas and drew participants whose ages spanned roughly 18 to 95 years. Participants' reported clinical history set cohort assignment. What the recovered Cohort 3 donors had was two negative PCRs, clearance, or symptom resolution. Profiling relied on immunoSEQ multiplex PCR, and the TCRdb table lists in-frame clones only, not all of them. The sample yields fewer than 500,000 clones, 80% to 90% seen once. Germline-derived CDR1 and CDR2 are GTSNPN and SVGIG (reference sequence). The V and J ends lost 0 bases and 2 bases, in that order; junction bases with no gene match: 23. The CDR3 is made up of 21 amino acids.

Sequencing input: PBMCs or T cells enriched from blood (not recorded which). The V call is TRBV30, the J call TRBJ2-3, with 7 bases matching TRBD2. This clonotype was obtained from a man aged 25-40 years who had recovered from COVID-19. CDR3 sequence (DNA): TGTGCCTGGAGTGTAAGGTTGAGAAGGGCTAGCGGAGCAGAATTCACAGATACGCAGTATTTT. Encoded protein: CAWSVRLRRASGAEFTDTQYF.